This passage covers 20 T cell receptor beta chains from one sample sequenced in a study of CD4+ T cells in melanoma. TCRdb's copy holds only in-frame clones and misses some; the assay was immunoSEQ multiplex PCR. This sample has 55,000 or so clones, with approximately 70% found just once. The sequencing input was tumor tissue. The receptors here all came from a human donor with melanoma.

The chain links TRBV9 to TRBJ1-2; D gene uncertain. Germline loops: CDR1 SGDLS, CDR2 YYNGEE. This CDR3 comprises 17 residues. V shed 3 bases and J shed 3 bases, with 21 bases lying between them. Here the CDR3 DNA reads TGTGCCAGCAGCGGATACCGGACTGCGGGTAAATACTATGGCTACACCTTC. Protein: CASSGYRTAGKYYGYTF.

This CDR3 is CASSLAGSTNQPQHF. The CDR3 bases are TGTGCCAGCAGTTTGGCAGGGTCCACGAATCAGCCCCAGCATTTT. This chain links TRBV27 with TRBJ1-5, with a tentative D call TRBD1 (5 bases). With 3 bases removed from V and 4 bases from J, the gap between germline ends came to 13 bases. This CDR3 has 15 residues. In germline, CDR1 is MNHEY, CDR2 SMNVEV (reference sequence).

A few counts support this clone. The chain employs TRBV28 and TRBJ2-3; D possibly corresponds to TRBD2 (6 bases). V shed 2 bases and J shed 1 base, with 10 bases lying between them. CDR3 length equals 15 residues. The V gene's germline CDR1 is MDHEN and CDR2 SYDVKM. CDR3 in amino acids: CASSLGTGGTDTQYF. CDR3 sequence (DNA): TGTGCCAGCAGTTTAGGAACGGGAGGCACAGATACGCAGTATTTT.

This chain uses TRBV6-5 with TRBJ1-3; D unclear. V was clipped by 2 bases and J by 4 bases, with 9 bases between them. Looked up from germline, CDR1 is MNHEY and CDR2 is SVGAGI. The CDR3 length is 14 residues. DNA for the CDR3: TGTGCCAGCAGTTACCAAGAAGGGGGAAACACCATATATTTT. Translating it yields CASSYQEGGNTIYF.

The chain employs TRBV5-1 and TRBJ2-2; D is undetermined. V was trimmed by 3 bases and J by 7 bases, leaving 4 bases between them. The germline V gene has CDR1 SGHRS and CDR2 YFSETQ. This CDR3 contains 11 residues. The CDR3 bases are TGCGCCAGCAGCTCGGGCGGGGAGCTGTTTTTT. This encodes CASSSGGELFF.

V gene TRBV21-1 combines with J gene TRBJ1-2; TRBD1, as called in the table, went unchecked against the DNA. TRBV21-1 counts as a pseudogene. The CDR3 runs 15 residues. CDR3 amino acids: CASSISRVEDYGYTF. In DNA, the CDR3 is TGTGCCAGCAGCATATCCAGGGTCGAGGACTATGGCTACACCTTC.

V and J are TRBV27 and TRBJ1-2; possibly TRBD1 for D (5 bases). In germline, CDR1 is MNHEY, CDR2 SMNVEV (reference sequence). The CDR3 loop spans 15 amino acids. Trimming left V 8 bases short and J 5 bases short, with 21 bases between. The CDR3 DNA reads TGTGCCAGCGGCGGGCCCCTACAGGCGTCATATGGCTACACCTTC. This encodes CASGGPLQASYGYTF.

This chain uses TRBV6-6 with TRBJ1-2; a weak D match, TRBD1 (6 bases). This CDR3 comprises 14 residues. Trimming took 2 bases from V and 8 from J, leaving 15 bases between them. Germline V lookup: CDR1 MNHNY, CDR2 SVGAGI (reference sequence). In DNA form, the CDR3 reads TGTGCCAGCAGTTACGGGATGGGGGCGGCGGGCTACACCTTC. It is translated as CASSYGMGAAGYTF.

The gene calls are TRBV5-3 and TRBJ1-1, with a weak D call TRBD1 (5 bases). TRBV5-3 is reported as an ORF; its role is uncertain. This CDR3 has 18 residues. With 4 bases removed from V and 3 bases from J, the gap between germline ends came to 25 bases. The CDR3 DNA is TGTGCCAGAAGCGCAACCCGGCGAGGGGCCGTTAGCGACACTGAAGCTTTCTTT. This sequence encodes CARSATRRGAVSDTEAFF.

This chain joins TRBV5-8 and TRBJ2-7, with D unclear. In germline, CDR1 is SGHTS, CDR2 YDEGEE. The germline V and J ends were trimmed by 0 bases and 6 bases, with 4 bases remaining between them. The length of the CDR3 is 11 residues. The CDR3 coding sequence is TGTGCCAGCAGCTTGGGGGGCGAGCAGTACTTC. Its translation: CASSLGGEQYF.

The CDR3 DNA is TGTGCCAGCAGCCGACCCGGGACCGAATATGGCTACACCTTC. It yields the protein CASSRPGTEYGYTF. V usage is TRBV5-4 and J usage is TRBJ1-2; perhaps TRBD1 as D (5 bases). The CDR3 has 14 amino acids. Germline CDR1 SGHNT, CDR2 YYREEE (reference sequence). The ends were cut back, 4 bases at V and 5 bases at J, with 15 bases in the middle.

The J gene is TRBJ1-6, the V gene TRBV7-3, with 8 positions matching TRBD1. The CDR3 covers 15 residues. With 2 bases clipped from V and 10 bases from J, the junction kept 7 bases outside the gene matches. Germline V lookup: CDR1 SGHTA, CDR2 FQGTGA. CDR3 in DNA: TGTGCCAGCAGCTTAGAGCCAGGGGGCAACTCACCCCTCCACTTT. Translating it yields CASSLEPGGNSPLHF.

The chain carries TRBV5-5 and TRBJ1-5; TRBD1 matches 9 bases. The germline CDR1 and CDR2 sequences are SGHKS and YYEKEE (reference sequence). V was pared by 4 bases and J by 7 bases, with 6 bases of the junction left unmatched. This CDR3 spans 14 amino acids. The CDR3, as DNA: TGTGCCAGCAGCCTCCGGACAGGGGACCAGCCCCAGCATTTT. It translates to CASSLRTGDQPQHF.

This clone was found once. The rearrangement uses TRBV10-3 and TRBJ2-1; 7 positions match TRBD2. This CDR3 contains 14 residues. Germline V CDR1 and CDR2: ENHRY, SYGVKD. J gave up 5 bases and V 5 bases, and 6 bases lay outside the gene matches. CDR3 coding DNA: TGTGCCATCAGTAGCGGGACTACCCACAATGAGCAGTTCTTC. Translation gives CAISSGTTHNEQFF.

The chain uses TRBV14 and TRBJ1-2, with D unresolved. Germline CDR1 is SGHDN and CDR2 is FVKESK. This CDR3 is built from 15 residues. V was clipped by 5 bases and J by 3 bases, with 16 bases between them. This CDR3 reads CASSFQALSDYGYTF. The DNA of the CDR3 is TGTGCCAGCAGCTTTCAAGCCCTATCGGACTATGGCTACACCTTC.

The chain uses TRBV7-6 and TRBJ2-1; TRBD1 is a possible D gene (5 bases). The CDR3 has 15 amino acids. Germline CDR1 SGHVS, CDR2 FNYEAQ. The V end lost 3 bases, the J end lost 3 bases, and 12 bases lay between the germline ends. CDR3 nucleotides: TGTGCCAGCAGCTTCGACAGCATGGACTACAATGAGCAGTTCTTC. Translated: CASSFDSMDYNEQFF.

The chain recombines TRBV19 with TRBJ1-4; D is undetermined. The CDR3 sequence is 14 residues long. The V gene's germline CDR1 is LNHDA and CDR2 SQIVND (reference sequence). With 5 bases removed from V and 0 bases from J, the gap between germline ends came to 7 bases. CDR3 loop: CASSFRATNEKLFF. In DNA, the CDR3 is TGTGCCAGTAGTTTCCGAGCAACTAATGAAAAACTGTTTTTT.

J is TRBJ2-3 and V is TRBV7-3, with TRBD2 identical over 9 bases. Germline V lookup: CDR1 SGHTA, CDR2 FQGTGA. V was pared by 1 base and J by 1 base, with 6 bases of the junction left unmatched. The CDR3 extends over 17 amino acids. The CDR3 nucleotides read TGTGCCAGCAGCTTAAGACGTGAGCGGGGGGGCACAGATACGCAGTATTTT. It encodes CASSLRRERGGTDTQYF.

The rearrangement joins TRBV2 to TRBJ1-4; D remains ambiguous. V was trimmed by 5 bases and J by 4 bases, leaving 2 bases between them. The length of the CDR3 is 11 residues. From germline, CDR1 is SNHLY and CDR2 FYNNEI. The CDR3, as DNA: TGTGCCAGCAGTTATAATGAAAAACTGTTTTTT. It yields the protein CASSYNEKLFF.

The rearrangement links TRBV19 to TRBJ2-1, with 8 bases that match TRBD2. The germline CDR1 and CDR2 sequences are LNHDA and SQIVND (reference sequence). V was pared by 1 base and J by 5 bases, with 4 bases of the junction left unmatched. CDR3 length: 15 amino acids. In DNA form, the CDR3 reads TGTGCCAGTAGTATAGGCGGGGGGCGTAACAATGAGCAGTTCTTC. Its protein is CASSIGGGRNNEQFF.